This TCR beta chain derives from a study of brain T cells in children with intractable seizures. As regards this clone: The antigen is unknown.

As to time point: blood from clinic visit 5 months post-surgery; TSC patient then seizure free. The sequenced cases were selected for having the highest brain T cell transcript signatures. At least one anti-epileptic drug was given before surgery. Repertoires were generated with immunoSEQ multiplex PCR, while TCRdb's copy carries only in-frame clones and drops some. Here the sample spans 300,000 to 400,000 clones, nearly 95% being singletons. Study-level points and caveats: Only CDR3 sequence similarity suggested viral specificity, without known HCMV serostatus. Absence of clones before surgery may stem from lower sequencing depth.

The sequence was obtained from a boy under three years old with tuberous sclerosis and intractable seizures. The sequencing used peripheral blood, collected more than 4 months after surgery.

The CDR3: CASSQNGQPSLVNTIYF. Written as DNA, the CDR3 is TGCGCCAGCAGTCAAAACGGACAGCCTTCTCTGGTGAACACCATATATTTT. The V gene is TRBV23-1, the J gene TRBJ1-3, with D perhaps TRBD1 (6 bases). TRBV23-1 is designated an ORF whose function remains uncertain. The CDR3 spans 17 residues. Deletions cut 2 bases from V and 7 bases from J, with 21 bases between.